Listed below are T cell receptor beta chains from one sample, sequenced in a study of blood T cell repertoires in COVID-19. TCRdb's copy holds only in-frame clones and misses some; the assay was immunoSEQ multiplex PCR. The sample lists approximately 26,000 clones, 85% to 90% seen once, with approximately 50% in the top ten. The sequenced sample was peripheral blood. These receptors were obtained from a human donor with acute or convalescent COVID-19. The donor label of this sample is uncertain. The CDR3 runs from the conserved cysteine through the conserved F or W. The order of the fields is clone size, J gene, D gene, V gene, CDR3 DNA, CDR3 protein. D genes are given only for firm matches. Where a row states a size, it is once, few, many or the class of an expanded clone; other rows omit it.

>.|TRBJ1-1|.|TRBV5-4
TGTGCCAGCAGCTCCCCATTGAACACTGAAGCTTTCTTT
CASSSPLNTEAFF
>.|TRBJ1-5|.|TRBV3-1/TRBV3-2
TGTGCCAGCAGCCAAGATGGGCCAGGGTGTCAGCCCCAGCATTTT
CASSQDGPGCQPQHF
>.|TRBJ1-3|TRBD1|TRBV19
TGTGCCAGTAGTGAACCGGGACAGGGAGGAAACACCATATATTTT
CASSEPGQGGNTIYF
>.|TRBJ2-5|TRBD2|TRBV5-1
TGCGCCAGCAGCCTGGGCGGGCTAGCGGGACTAGAGACCCAGTACTTC
CASSLGGLAGLETQYF
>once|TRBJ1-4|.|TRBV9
TGTGCCAGCAATTCCAAATCCGGTGAAAAACTGTTTTTT
CASNSKSGEKLFF
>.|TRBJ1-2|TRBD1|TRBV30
TGTGCCTGGAGTCCCGGACAGGGGGCGCAATATGGCTACACCTTC
CAWSPGQGAQYGYTF
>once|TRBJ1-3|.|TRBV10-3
TGTGCCATCAGGGACAACAGCTCTGGAAACACCATATATTTT
CAIRDNSSGNTIYF
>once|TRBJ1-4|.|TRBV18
TGTGCCAGCTCAACGGACAGTTATGAAAAACTGTTTTTT
CASSTDSYEKLFF
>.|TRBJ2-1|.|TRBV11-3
TGTGCCAGCAGCTTACTAGAACGTCCCTACAATGAGCAGTTCTTC
CASSLLERPYNEQFF
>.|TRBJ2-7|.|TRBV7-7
TGTGCTAGCAGCCCTTCTCTAGCTTCCTACGAGCAGTACTTC
CASSPSLASYEQYF
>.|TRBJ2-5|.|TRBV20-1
TGCAGTGCTAGTTTATTGGAGACCCAGTACTTC
CSASLLETQYF
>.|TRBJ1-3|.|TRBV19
TGTGCCAGTAGTATTAAGGAGTCCTCTGGAAACACCATATATTTT
CASSIKESSGNTIYF
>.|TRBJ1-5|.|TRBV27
TGTGCCAGCGCGAAATCGCTAAATCAGCCCCAGCATTTT
CASAKSLNQPQHF
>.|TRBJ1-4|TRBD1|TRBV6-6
TGTGCCAGCAGCTTTCCCGGGACAGCTAATGAAAAACTGTTTTTT
CASSFPGTANEKLFF
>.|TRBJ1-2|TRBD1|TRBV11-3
TGTGCCAGCAACTCCTCGGGACAGCCTTTCAACTATGGCTACACCTTC
CASNSSGQPFNYGYTF
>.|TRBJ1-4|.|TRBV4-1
TGCGCCAGCAGCCTACGTTTGGGACTAACTAATGAAAAACTGTTTTTT
CASSLRLGLTNEKLFF
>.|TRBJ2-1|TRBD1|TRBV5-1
TGCGCCAGCAGCCCGAGCGGACAGGTGAGAAATGAGCAGTTCTTC
CASSPSGQVRNEQFF
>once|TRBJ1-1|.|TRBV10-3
TGTGCCATCAGTGAGTCCCCAGGGGCGCGGAACACTGAAGCTTTCTTT
CAISESPGARNTEAFF
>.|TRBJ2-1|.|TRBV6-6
TGTGCCAGCCCGAAGGGAGAGCAGGGGGGTAACAATGAGCAGTTCTTC
CASPKGEQGGNNEQFF
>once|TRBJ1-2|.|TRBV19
TGTGCCAGTAGTATAGATCTAAACCTTGGGCAGCCTTCTAACTATGGCTACACCTTC
CASSIDLNLGQPSNYGYTF
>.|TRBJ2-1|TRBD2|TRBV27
TGTGCCAGCAGTGCGAGACTAGCGGGAGGACCTGAGCAGTTCTTC
CASSARLAGGPEQFF
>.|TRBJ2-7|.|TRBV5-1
TGCGCCAGCAGCGGGGACTCCTCCTACGAGCAGTACTTC
CASSGDSSYEQYF
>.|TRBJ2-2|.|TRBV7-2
TGTGCCAGCAGCACCAGTCTCGGGGAGCTGTTTTTT
CASSTSLGELFF
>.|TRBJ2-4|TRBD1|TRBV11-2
TGTGCCAGCAGCTTAGATCGTGTACAGGGGAACATTCAGTACTTC
CASSLDRVQGNIQYF
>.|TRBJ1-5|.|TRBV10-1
TGCGCCAGATGGCCCCTCAATCAGCCCCAGCATTTT
CARWPLNQPQHF
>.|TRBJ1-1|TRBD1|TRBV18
TGTGCCAGCTCACGAGGACAGGGGACGAACACTGAAGCTTTCTTT
CASSRGQGTNTEAFF
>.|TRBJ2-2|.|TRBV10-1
TGCGCAACCCGACGGGGTGTCACCGGGGAGCTGTTTTTT
CATRRGVTGELFF
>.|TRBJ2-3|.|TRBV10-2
TGCGCCAGCACGAAGAGTTCTAGCACAGATACGCAGTATTTT
CASTKSSSTDTQYF
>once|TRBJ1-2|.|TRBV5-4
TGTGCCAGCAGCTTGGGTGGCGGGAACTATGGCTACACCTTC
CASSLGGGNYGYTF
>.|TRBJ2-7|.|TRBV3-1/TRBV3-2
TGTGCCAGCAGCCAAGAAGCCAGGGTAGGGCCACTAGCCGGGGAGCAGTACTTC
CASSQEARVGPLAGEQYF
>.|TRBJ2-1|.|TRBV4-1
TGCGCCAGCAGCCAAGAAGTTGAACTAGCTAACTACAATGAGCAGTTCTTC
CASSQEVELANYNEQFF
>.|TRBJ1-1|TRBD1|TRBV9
TGTGCCAGCTCCAGGACAGGGGGCGCCACTTTCTTT
CASSRTGGATFF
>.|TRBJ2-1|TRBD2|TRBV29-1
TGCAGCGTTGGTGGGGAGCGGGGGGGCTTGAATGAGCAGTTCTTC
CSVGGERGGLNEQFF
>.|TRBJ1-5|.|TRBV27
TGTGCCAGCAGTTTTGCCAGGGTGGGTCAGCCCCAGCATTTT
CASSFARVGQPQHF
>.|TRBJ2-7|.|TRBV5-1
TGCGCCAGCAGCCAATGGCGGGGCGAGCAGTACTTC
CASSQWRGEQYF
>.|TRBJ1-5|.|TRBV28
TGTGCCAGCAGGACAGGACACCAGCCCCAGCATTTT
CASRTGHQPQHF
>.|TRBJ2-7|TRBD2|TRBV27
TGTGCCAGCAGTTTATTTGCTAGCGGGAGCGTCAACGAGCAGTACTTC
CASSLFASGSVNEQYF
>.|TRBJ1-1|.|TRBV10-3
TGTGCCACGAGGGCCTGGAACACTGAAGCTTTCTTT
CATRAWNTEAFF
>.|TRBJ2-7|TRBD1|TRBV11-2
TGTGCCAGCAGCTTCTTCGGGACAGGACCCTACGAGCAGTACTTC
CASSFFGTGPYEQYF
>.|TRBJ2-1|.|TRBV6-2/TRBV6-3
TGTGCCAGCAGTTACTACGGTTACAATGAGCAGTTCTTC
CASSYYGYNEQFF
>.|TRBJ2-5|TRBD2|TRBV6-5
TGTGCCAGCAGTTTAGCGGGGGCCGTTCAAGAGACCCAGTACTTC
CASSLAGAVQETQYF
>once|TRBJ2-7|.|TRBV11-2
TGTGCCAGCAGCCACACCGGGCGGGGTGGCGAGCAGTACTTC
CASSHTGRGGEQYF
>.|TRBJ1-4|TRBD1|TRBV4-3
TGCGCCAGCAGCCAAGATCCAGGGGGTACGGCAACTAATGAAAAACTGTTTTTT
CASSQDPGGTATNEKLFF
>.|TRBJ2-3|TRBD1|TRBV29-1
TGCAGCGTTGCGGGGAGACAGGGGACAGATACGCAGTATTTT
CSVAGRQGTDTQYF
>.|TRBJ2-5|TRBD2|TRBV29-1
TGCAGCGTTAGCCCAAGGGTGGCGGGAGGCGGAACCCAGTACTTC
CSVSPRVAGGGTQYF
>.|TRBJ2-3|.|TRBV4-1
TGCGCCAGCAGCCAAGATGGGGCCGGTTCTTACACAGATACGCAGTATTTT
CASSQDGAGSYTDTQYF
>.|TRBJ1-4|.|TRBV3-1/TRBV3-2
TGTGCCAGCAGCGGGCGGGAGCTCGGTGAAAAACTGTTTTTT
CASSGRELGEKLFF
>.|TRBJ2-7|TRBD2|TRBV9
TGTGCCAGCAGCGTGACTAGCGGGGGATTCTACGAGCAGTACTTC
CASSVTSGGFYEQYF
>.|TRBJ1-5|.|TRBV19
TGTGCCAGTAGTATACAGGTCTCGCAGCCCCAGCATTTT
CASSIQVSQPQHF
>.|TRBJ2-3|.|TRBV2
TGTGCCAGCAGTGGGAGTAGCCCTACGACAGATACGCAGTATTTT
CASSGSSPTTDTQYF
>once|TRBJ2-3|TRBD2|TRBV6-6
TGTGCCAGCAGCCCGACTAGCGAAAGGCAGTATTTT
CASSPTSERQYF